A selection of T cell receptor beta chains follows, all from one sample in a study of CXCR3-negative and CXCR3-positive naive CD8 T cells. One entry per CDR3 protein, without DNA, is what TCRdb gives after re-calling the 5' RACE reads. This repertoire includes some 45,000 distinct CDR3 sequences. What was sequenced was naive CXCR3- CD8+ T cells from blood. The receptors shown here come from a human donor in good health. Some clones in this sample may be carry-over from other donors' samples. The CDR3 runs from the conserved cysteine through the conserved F or W. Clone size is given for some rows only: seen once, a few or many times, or a class if the clone is expanded.

j_call clone_size v_call cdr3_aa
TRBJ2-3 . TRBV11-2 CASSGHRGLDTQYF
TRBJ2-1 . TRBV25-1 CASSETWDREYNEQFF
TRBJ2-1 medium-sized TRBV2 CATLVLGAEYSYNEQFF
TRBJ2-3 . TRBV29-1 CSAVPRDRGTDTQYF
TRBJ2-1 . TRBV7-8 CASSLLVSSYNEQFF
TRBJ1-5 . TRBV12-3/TRBV12-4 CASRREGGDQPQHF
TRBJ2-1 . TRBV6-4 CASSATSAAYNEQFF
TRBJ1-2 . TRBV29-1 CSGQGEYGYTF
TRBJ2-2 medium-sized TRBV10-1 CASSDNLGGDTGELFF
TRBJ1-1 . TRBV19 CASSIDLGQDLEAFF
TRBJ2-3 . TRBV7-9 CASSLPGAVTDTQYF
TRBJ2-2 . TRBV27 CASTRQPSNTGELFF
TRBJ1-2 . TRBV9 CASSPMIEGGYTF
TRBJ2-6 . TRBV11-2 CASSPPTMGQGWSGANVLTF
TRBJ2-1 . TRBV7-2 CASRQLAGGQGEQFF
TRBJ1-1 . TRBV29-1 CSVDLGDTEAFF
TRBJ2-5 . TRBV20-1 CSARDREKYQETQYF
TRBJ2-1 . TRBV7-9 CASSRPVPHNEQFF
TRBJ2-7 . TRBV28 CASSYSGTTYEQYF
TRBJ1-5 . TRBV4-3 CASSQDIALSPQHF
TRBJ2-1 . TRBV27 CASTAGTSGNNEQFF
TRBJ2-1 . TRBV2 CASSDNPDSSGAYNEQFF
TRBJ2-4 . TRBV10-3 CAISEEKIGAKNIQYF
TRBJ2-7 . TRBV28 CASSPSGTGGYEQYF
TRBJ2-1 . TRBV29-1 CSVEDPLAGQPGNEQFF
TRBJ2-7 . TRBV29-1 CSVDGTGSYEQYF
TRBJ1-4 . TRBV11-2 CASSQWGGLEKLFF
TRBJ2-1 . TRBV12-3/TRBV12-4 CASSPGTSGGYNEQFF
TRBJ2-5 . TRBV28 CASSFSFRGSETQYF
TRBJ2-7 . TRBV29-1 CSVEEPGQATYEQYF
TRBJ2-5 . TRBV7-2 CASSFGTHQCF
TRBJ2-3 medium-sized TRBV14 CASSPRLAGSTDTQYF
TRBJ1-1 . TRBV5-1 CASSLSGRTEAFF
TRBJ2-1 . TRBV23-1 CASSGKTSGRYNEQFF
TRBJ2-7 . TRBV5-1 CASSLDSGGYSYEQYF
TRBJ2-3 . TRBV5-1 CASSLEGNTQYF
TRBJ2-3 . TRBV5-1 CASSPRGPGNTDTQYF
TRBJ1-6 . TRBV5-6 CASSPGRGAWSPLHF
TRBJ2-2 . TRBV4-1 CASSQDGAAPATGELFF
TRBJ2-1 . TRBV29-1 CSVGGGAEQFF
TRBJ2-3 . TRBV12-3/TRBV12-4 CASSFEGETSGGPPDTQYF
TRBJ2-1 . TRBV6-2/TRBV6-3 CASAKLAGGWSLNEQFF
TRBJ2-1 . TRBV9 CAISVVIGYNEQFF
TRBJ2-3 . TRBV5-1 CASSLDGLAGTDTQYF
TRBJ1-1 . TRBV27 CASSAGTGNTEAFF
TRBJ2-1 . TRBV18 CASSTRDEFEQFF
TRBJ1-4 . TRBV2 CASSDQGRVFEKLFF
TRBJ2-7 . TRBV6-2/TRBV6-3 CASSYSTSAYEQYF
TRBJ2-1 . TRBV4-2 CASSHEGLAGGPNEQFF
TRBJ2-2 . TRBV11-2 CASSLVGGNTGELFF
TRBJ2-7 . TRBV29-1 CSVEIPRTLESYEQYF
TRBJ2-7 . TRBV28 CASSQSGSYEQYF
TRBJ1-1 . TRBV29-1 CSVRLRLNTEAFF
TRBJ2-3 medium-sized TRBV6-2/TRBV6-3 CASSYFRQVTDTQYF
TRBJ1-2 . TRBV29-1 CSVPDRGHYGYTF
TRBJ1-2 . TRBV7-3 CASSQNRGDGYTF
TRBJ2-7 . TRBV4-3 CASSQDRGQGTYEQYF
TRBJ2-7 . TRBV19 CASSIGGSGYEQYF
TRBJ1-2 . TRBV5-1 CASQPYISTQLRSNYGYTF
TRBJ1-4 . TRBV29-1 CSGAAGINEKLFF